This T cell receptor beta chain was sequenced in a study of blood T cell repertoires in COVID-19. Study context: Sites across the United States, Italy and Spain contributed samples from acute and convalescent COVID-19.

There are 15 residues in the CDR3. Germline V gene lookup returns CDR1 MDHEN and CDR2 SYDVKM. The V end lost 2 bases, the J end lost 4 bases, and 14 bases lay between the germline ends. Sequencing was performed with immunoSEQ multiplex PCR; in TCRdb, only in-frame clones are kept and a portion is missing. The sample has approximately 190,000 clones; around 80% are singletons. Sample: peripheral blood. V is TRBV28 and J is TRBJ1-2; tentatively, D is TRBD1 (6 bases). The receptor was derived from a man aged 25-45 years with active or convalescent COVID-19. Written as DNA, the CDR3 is TGTGCCAGCAGTTTACCGGGACAAGCCTTCTATGGCTACACCTTC. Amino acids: CASSLPGQAFYGYTF.